This entry concerns a single T cell receptor (beta chain). The treatment here: oral pan-JAK inhibitor, 5-10 mg twice daily. Reverse transcription of extracted RNA yielded cDNA, which provided the sequencing template. Profiling relied on immunoSEQ multiplex PCR, and the TCRdb table lists in-frame clones only, not all of them. The sample includes roughly 190,000 clones, about three fifths of them seen just once. This sample stems from a study of CD8+ T cells in alopecia areata. This receptor was identified in a human donor with alopecia areata. Sequencing used CD4+ T cells sorted from blood, obtained at week 4, from a patient treated with tofacitinib.

The DNA for the CDR3 is TGTGCCAGCAGCCGCGGACAGGGCGAAAACACCATATATTTT. Its protein product is CASSRGQGENTIYF. The chain recombines TRBV6-5 with TRBJ1-3, with 8 bases fitting TRBD1. The CDR3 runs 14 residues. Germline V gene lookup returns CDR1 MNHEY and CDR2 SVGAGI. V lost 6 bases to trimming and J lost 6 bases; unmatched junction nucleotides: 7.